This T cell receptor (beta chain) was captured in a study of blood T cell repertoires in COVID-19. About the research overall: Researchers got acute and convalescent COVID-19 samples from the United States, Italy and Spain. PBMCs, B-cell-depleted T cells, or T cells provided the cDNA or gDNA that made up the material.

This CDR3 region has 13 residues. Between the trimmed V and J ends, which lost 2 bases and 15 bases, there was a span of 17 bases. Germline V gives CDR1 MNHNY, CDR2 SVGAGI (reference sequence). Per the original methods: For nucleated cells, counts were estimated from reference gene primer amplification. The data were produced by immunoSEQ multiplex PCR, yet TCRdb's version contains in-frame clones alone and is incomplete. The V and J calls and clone size come from that table; D and trimming were worked out from the DNA. The sample includes roughly 140,000 clones, 80% seen only once; the top ten take 3% to 4.5%.

The TCR sequence derives from a man aged 65 to 79 who had recovered from COVID-19. The specimen was peripheral blood. The gene calls are TRBV6-6 and TRBJ2-1, with a possible D match to TRBD2 (5 bases). CDR3: CASSYVAPGEGFF. Here the CDR3 DNA reads TGTGCCAGCAGTTACGTAGCCCCCGGGGAAGGGTTCTTC.